A selection of T cell receptor beta chains follows, all from one sample in a study of beta chain features in type 1 diabetes. Data came from immunoSEQ multiplex PCR; TCRdb stores just in-frame clones and leaves some out. The data contain 640,000 or so clones, 13% of them seen just once; the ten biggest clones take up less than 0.025%. Sample: naive CD4+ T cells from blood. These receptors were obtained from a man between 18 and 35 years old with type 1 diabetes. Each CDR3 is given without its conserved first and last residue. Each record gives: J gene, D gene, V gene, CDR3 protein. D genes are given only for firm matches.

TRBJ2-1 | - | TRBV7-3 | ASSLDSLKYNEQF
TRBJ2-2 | - | TRBV5-6 | ASSWVGTPKDTGELF
TRBJ1-6 | - | TRBV28 | ASRGNSPLH
TRBJ2-5 | - | TRBV11-1 | ASSLGARETQY
TRBJ1-1 | - | TRBV10-3 | AISEENTEAF
TRBJ2-1 | TRBD2 | TRBV19 | ASNPPLASGGEQF
TRBJ1-2 | - | TRBV2 | ASLSRGQGRNYGYT
TRBJ2-7 | - | TRBV21-1 | ASSKARSTHRDRSYEQY
TRBJ2-7 | TRBD1 | TRBV30 | AWSVLGTASPYEQY
TRBJ2-7 | - | TRBV9 | ASSGQASSSYEQY
TRBJ1-2 | - | TRBV6-5 | ASSYGGLDYGYT
TRBJ2-1 | TRBD1 | TRBV6-1 | ASTLGTGDYNEQF